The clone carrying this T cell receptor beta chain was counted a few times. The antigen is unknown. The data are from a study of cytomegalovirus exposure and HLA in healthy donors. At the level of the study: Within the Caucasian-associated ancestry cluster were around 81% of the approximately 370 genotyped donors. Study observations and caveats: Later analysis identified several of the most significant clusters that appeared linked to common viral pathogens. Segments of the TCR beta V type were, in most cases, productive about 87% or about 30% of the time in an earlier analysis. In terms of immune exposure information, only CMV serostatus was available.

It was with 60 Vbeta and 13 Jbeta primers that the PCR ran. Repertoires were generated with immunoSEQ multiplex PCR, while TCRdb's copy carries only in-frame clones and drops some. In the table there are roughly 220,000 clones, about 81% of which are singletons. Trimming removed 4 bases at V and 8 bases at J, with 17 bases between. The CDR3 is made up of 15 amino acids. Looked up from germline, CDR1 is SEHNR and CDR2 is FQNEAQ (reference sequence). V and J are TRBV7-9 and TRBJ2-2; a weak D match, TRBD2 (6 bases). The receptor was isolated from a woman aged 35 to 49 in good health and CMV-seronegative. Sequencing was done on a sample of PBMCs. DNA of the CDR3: TGTGCCAGCAGCTCCTCGGGGGAGTCCCCTGGGGAGCTGTTTTTT. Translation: CASSSSGESPGELFF. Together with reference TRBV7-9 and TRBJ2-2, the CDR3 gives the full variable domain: DTGVSQNPRHKITKRGQNVTFRCDPISEHNRLYWYRQTLGQGPEFLTYFQNEAQLEKSRLLSDRFSAERPKGSFSTLEIQRTEQGDSAMYLCASSSSGESPGELFFGEGSRLTVL.